What follows is one T cell receptor beta chain and its context. This CDR3 region has 15 residues. The germline CDR1 and CDR2 sequences are SGHRS and YFSETQ. V lost 3 bases, J lost 2 bases, and 13 bases lay in between. The data were obtained in a study of cytomegalovirus exposure and HLA in healthy donors. The PCR used 60 Vbeta and 13 Jbeta primers. The assay was immunoSEQ multiplex PCR, and TCRdb's table has in-frame clones only and misses some. Of 150,000 to 200,000 clones in the sample, around a tenth were seen once. Sequencing was carried out using PBMCs. The TCR was taken from a woman aged 25 to 45 in good health and CMV-seropositive. The chain carries TRBV5-1 and TRBJ2-3; D may be TRBD2 (6 bases). The CDR3 bases are TGCGCCAGCAGCTGGATGGGACTGCCCACAGATACGCAGTATTTT. This encodes CASSWMGLPTDTQYF.